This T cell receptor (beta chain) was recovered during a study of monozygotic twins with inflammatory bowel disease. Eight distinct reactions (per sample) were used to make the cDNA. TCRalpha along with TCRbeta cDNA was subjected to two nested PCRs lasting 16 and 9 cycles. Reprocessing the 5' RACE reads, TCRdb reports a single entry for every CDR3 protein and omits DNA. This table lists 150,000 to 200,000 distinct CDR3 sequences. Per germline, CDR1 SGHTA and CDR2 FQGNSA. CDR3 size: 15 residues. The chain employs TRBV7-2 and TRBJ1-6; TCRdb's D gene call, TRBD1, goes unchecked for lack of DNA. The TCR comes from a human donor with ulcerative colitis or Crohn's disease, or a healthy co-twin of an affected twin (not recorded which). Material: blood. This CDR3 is CASSLGPGANSPLHF. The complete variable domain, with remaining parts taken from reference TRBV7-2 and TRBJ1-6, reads GAGVSQSPSNKVTEKGKDVELRCDPISGHTALYWYRQSLGQGLEFLIYFQGNSAPDKSGLPSDRFSAERTGGSVSTLTIQRTQQEDSAVYLCASSLGPGANSPLHFGNGTRLTVT.